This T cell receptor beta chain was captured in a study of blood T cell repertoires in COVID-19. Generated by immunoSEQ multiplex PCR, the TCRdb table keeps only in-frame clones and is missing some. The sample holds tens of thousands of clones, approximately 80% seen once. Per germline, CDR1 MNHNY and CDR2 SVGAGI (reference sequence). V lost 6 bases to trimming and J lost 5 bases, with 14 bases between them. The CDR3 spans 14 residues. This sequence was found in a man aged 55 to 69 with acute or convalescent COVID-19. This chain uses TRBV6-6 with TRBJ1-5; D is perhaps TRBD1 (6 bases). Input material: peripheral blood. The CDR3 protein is CASRSDRPYQPQHF. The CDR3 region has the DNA TGTGCCAGCAGAAGTGACAGGCCGTATCAGCCCCAGCATTTT.